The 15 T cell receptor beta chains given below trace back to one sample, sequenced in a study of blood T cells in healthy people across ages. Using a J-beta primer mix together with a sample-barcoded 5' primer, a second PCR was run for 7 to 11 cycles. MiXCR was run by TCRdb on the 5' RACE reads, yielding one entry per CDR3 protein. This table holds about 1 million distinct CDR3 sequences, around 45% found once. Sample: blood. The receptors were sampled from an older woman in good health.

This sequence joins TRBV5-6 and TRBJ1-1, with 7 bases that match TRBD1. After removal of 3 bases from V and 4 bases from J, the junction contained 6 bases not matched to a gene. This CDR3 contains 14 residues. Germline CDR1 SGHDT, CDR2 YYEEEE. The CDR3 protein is CASSSTTGTTEAFF. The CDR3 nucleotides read TGTGCCAGCAGCTCAACGACAGGGACCACTGAAGCTTTCTTT.

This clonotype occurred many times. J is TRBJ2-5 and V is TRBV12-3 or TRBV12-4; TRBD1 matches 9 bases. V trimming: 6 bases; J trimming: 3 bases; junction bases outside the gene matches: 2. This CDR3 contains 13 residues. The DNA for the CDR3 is TGTGCCAGCAGCCGGGACAGGGAAGAGACCCAGTACTTC. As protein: CASSRDREETQYF.

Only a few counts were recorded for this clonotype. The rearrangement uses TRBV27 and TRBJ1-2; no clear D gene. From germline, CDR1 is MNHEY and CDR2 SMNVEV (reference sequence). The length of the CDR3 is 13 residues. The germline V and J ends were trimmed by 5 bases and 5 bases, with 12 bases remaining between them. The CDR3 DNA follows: TGTGCCAGCAGTCGGACGGTGGGGTATGGCTACACCTTC. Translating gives CASSRTVGYGYTF.

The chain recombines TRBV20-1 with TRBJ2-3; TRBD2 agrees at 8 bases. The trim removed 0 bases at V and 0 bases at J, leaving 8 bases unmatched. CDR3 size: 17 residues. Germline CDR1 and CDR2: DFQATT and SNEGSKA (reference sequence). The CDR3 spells CSARDKLAVRSTDTQYF. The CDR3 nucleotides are TGCAGTGCTAGAGATAAACTAGCGGTCAGGAGCACAGATACGCAGTATTTT.

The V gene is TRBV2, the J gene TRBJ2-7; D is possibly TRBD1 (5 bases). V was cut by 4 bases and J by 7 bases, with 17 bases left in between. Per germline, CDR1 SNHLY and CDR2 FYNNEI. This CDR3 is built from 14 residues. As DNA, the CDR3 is TGTGCCAGCAGTGTGCCAGGGAAATACAATGAGCAGTACTTC. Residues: CASSVPGKYNEQYF.

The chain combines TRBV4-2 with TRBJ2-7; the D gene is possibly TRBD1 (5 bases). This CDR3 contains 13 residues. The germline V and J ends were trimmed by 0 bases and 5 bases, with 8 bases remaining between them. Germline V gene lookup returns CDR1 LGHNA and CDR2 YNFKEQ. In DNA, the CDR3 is TGTGCCAGCAGCCAAGAACAGGCGGACGAGCAGTACTTC. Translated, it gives CASSQEQADEQYF.

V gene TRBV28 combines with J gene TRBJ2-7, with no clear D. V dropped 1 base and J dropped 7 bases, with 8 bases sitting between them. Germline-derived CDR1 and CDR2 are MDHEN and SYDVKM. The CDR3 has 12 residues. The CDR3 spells CASSLFDWEQYF. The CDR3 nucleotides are TGTGCCAGCAGTTTATTCGATTGGGAGCAGTACTTC.

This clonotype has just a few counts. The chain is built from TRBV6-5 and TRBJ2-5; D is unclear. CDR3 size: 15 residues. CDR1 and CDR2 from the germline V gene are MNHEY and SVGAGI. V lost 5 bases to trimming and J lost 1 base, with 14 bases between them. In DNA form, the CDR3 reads TGTGCCAGCAGTGTCTACCGGACGGTCCAAGAGACCCAGTACTTC. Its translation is CASSVYRTVQETQYF.

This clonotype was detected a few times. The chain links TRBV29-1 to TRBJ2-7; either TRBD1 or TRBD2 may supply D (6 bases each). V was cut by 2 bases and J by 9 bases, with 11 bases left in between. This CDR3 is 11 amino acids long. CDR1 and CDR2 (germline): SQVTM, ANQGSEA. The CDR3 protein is CSVERGRGQYF. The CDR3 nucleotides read TGCAGCGTTGAACGGGGGCGTGGGCAGTACTTC.

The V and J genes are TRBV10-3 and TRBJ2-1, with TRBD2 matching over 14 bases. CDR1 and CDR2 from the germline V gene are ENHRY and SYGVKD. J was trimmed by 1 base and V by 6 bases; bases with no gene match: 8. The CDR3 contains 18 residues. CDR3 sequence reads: CAIRGGTSGSASYNEQFF. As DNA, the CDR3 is TGTGCCATCAGAGGGGGGACTAGCGGGAGTGCTTCCTACAATGAGCAGTTCTTC.

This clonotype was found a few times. CDR3 sequence: CSAGQGRSPSEQYF. In DNA form, the CDR3 reads TGCAGTGCGGGACAGGGGCGCAGTCCCTCCGAGCAGTACTTC. The chain is built from TRBV20-1 and TRBJ2-7, with 10 nucleotides matching TRBD1. The V gene end was trimmed by 6 bases and the J gene end by 6 bases; junction bases not matched to a gene: 11. The CDR3 contains 14 residues. The germline gives CDR1 DFQATT, CDR2 SNEGSKA (reference sequence).

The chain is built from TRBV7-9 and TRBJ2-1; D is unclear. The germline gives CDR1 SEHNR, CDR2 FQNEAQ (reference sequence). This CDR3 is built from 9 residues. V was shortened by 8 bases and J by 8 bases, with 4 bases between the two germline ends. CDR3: CASPDEQFF. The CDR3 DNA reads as TGTGCCAGCCCCGATGAGCAGTTCTTC.

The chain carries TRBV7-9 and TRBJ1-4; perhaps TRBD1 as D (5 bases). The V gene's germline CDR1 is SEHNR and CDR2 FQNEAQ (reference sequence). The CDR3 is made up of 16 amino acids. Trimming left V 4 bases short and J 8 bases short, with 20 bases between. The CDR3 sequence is CASSSSKPGEGEKLFF. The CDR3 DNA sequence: TGTGCCAGCAGCTCCTCGAAGCCGGGGGAAGGGGAAAAACTGTTTTTT.

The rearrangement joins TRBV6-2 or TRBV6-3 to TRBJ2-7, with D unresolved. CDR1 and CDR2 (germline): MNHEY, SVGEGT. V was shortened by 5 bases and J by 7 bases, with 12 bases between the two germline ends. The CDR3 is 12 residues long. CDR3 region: CASSTSSFEQYF. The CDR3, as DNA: TGTGCCAGCAGTACGTCTAGTTTTGAGCAGTACTTC.

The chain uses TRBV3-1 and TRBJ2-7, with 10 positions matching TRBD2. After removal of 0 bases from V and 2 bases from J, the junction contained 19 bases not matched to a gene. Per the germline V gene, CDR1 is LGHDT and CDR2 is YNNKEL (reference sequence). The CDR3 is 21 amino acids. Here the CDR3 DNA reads TGTGCCAGCAGCCAAGATCTTAATCGGTGGGTAGCGGGAGGCCTCACCTACGAGCAGTACTTC. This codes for CASSQDLNRWVAGGLTYEQYF.